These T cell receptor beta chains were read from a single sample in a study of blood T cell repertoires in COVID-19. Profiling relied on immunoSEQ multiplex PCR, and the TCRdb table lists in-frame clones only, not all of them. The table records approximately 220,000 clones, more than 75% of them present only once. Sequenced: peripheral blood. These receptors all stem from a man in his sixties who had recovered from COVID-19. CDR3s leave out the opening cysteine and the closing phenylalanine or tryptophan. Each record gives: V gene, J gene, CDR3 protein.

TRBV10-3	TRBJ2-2	AIKAPGENTGELF
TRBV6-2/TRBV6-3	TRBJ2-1	ASSPSGGNNEQF
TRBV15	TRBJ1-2	ATSSPRQGNYGYT
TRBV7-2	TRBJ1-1	ASSRGASTEAF
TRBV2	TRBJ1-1	ASSKGQAGGGTEAF
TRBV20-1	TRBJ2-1	SGHRVAEQF
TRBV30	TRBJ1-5	AWSRLGQGDRSQPQH
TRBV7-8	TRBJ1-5	ASSLPYSNQPQH
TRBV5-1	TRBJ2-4	ASSLDPASLAREAY
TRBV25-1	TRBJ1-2	ASSPLSGTEYGYT
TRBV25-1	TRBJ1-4	ASSTGYEKLF
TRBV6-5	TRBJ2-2	ASSYSSLAGELF
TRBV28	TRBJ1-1	ASQNTEAF
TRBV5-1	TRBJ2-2	ASSHRDKNTGELF
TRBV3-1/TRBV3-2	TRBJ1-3	ASSLGQGISGNTIY
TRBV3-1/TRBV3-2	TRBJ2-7	ASSQDRGRTRRY
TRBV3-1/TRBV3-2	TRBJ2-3	ASSQERVTQY
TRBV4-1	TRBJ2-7	ASSQGPTSYEQY
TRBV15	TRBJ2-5	ATSRYRDRDQETQY
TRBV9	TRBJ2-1	ASSEQGYEQF
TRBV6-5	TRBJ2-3	ASSLWGEATDTQY
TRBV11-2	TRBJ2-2	ASSFKIGFRQLNTGELF